A selection of T cell receptor beta chains follows, all from one sample in a study of OX40 agonist ivuxolimab in advanced cancers. The assay was immunoSEQ multiplex PCR, and TCRdb's table has in-frame clones only and misses some. The data show tens of thousands of clones, almost 80% seen once. The material was CD4+ or CD8+ T cells sorted from blood, obtained in a trial of the OX40 agonist ivuxolimab. These receptors were taken from an adult with an advanced solid tumor such as melanoma, head and neck, liver or kidney cancer. The CDR3 runs from the conserved cysteine through the conserved F or W. D genes are given only for firm matches. A row's size may be missing; if present it is once, few, many or a size class.

TRBV9	.	TRBJ1-2	.	TGTGCCAGCAGCGATTCGGACTATGGAGGCTACACCTTC	CASSDSDYGGYTF
TRBV27	.	TRBJ2-5	.	TGTGCCAGTGCTGGGGGAACTCGCGGAGAGACCCAGTACTTC	CASAGGTRGETQYF
TRBV9	TRBD1	TRBJ2-1	.	TGTGCCAGCAGCGCGGGACAGGGGGGGAATGAGCAGTTCTTC	CASSAGQGGNEQFF
TRBV7-8	.	TRBJ1-4	.	TGTGCCAGCAGCTTACAACAGGGCACTAATGAAAAACTGTTTTTT	CASSLQQGTNEKLFF
TRBV7-9	TRBD1	TRBJ2-7	.	TGTGCCAGCAGCGGACTGCTGGGACAGGGAAGGTACGAGCAGTACTTC	CASSGLLGQGRYEQYF
TRBV6-6	TRBD1	TRBJ1-4	.	TGTGCCAGCAGCTTCGGACAGGGCCGGGAAAAACTGTTTTTT	CASSFGQGREKLFF
TRBV4-3	.	TRBJ2-7	.	TGCGCCAGCAGCCAAACTGGGATCGGATACGAGCAGTACTTC	CASSQTGIGYEQYF
TRBV7-7	.	TRBJ2-1	.	TGTGCTAGCAGCGATAAGCGGAGCTCCTACAATGAGCAGTTCTTC	CASSDKRSSYNEQFF
TRBV7-8	.	TRBJ1-6	.	TGTGCCAGCAGCTTACTTAATTCACCCCTCCACTTT	CASSLLNSPLHF
TRBV28	.	TRBJ1-1	.	TGTGCCAGCAGTTTAGGGTCGGGGGATGCTTTCTTT	CASSLGSGDAFF
TRBV5-6	TRBD1	TRBJ1-4	few	TGTGCCAGCAGCGGTACCGGGACAGGGGTTGAAAAACTGTTTTTT	CASSGTGTGVEKLFF
TRBV19	.	TRBJ1-2	.	TGTGCCAGTAGTATTGCGGGTCCCTATGGCTACACCTTC	CASSIAGPYGYTF
TRBV9	.	TRBJ1-6	.	TGTGCCAGCAACCTTCCCGGGACCGAAGATTCACCCCTCCACTTT	CASNLPGTEDSPLHF
TRBV5-5	TRBD2	TRBJ2-7	few	TGTGCCAGCAGCGTCGGGACTAACCTCTACGAGCAGTACTTC	CASSVGTNLYEQYF
TRBV7-2	.	TRBJ2-7	.	TGTGCCAGCAGCTTAAAGGAGGGGCTCGAGCAGTACTTC	CASSLKEGLEQYF
TRBV10-3	.	TRBJ2-2	.	TGTGCCATCAGTGGCGGGGTCCCGAACACCGGGGAGCTGTTTTTT	CAISGGVPNTGELFF
TRBV18	TRBD2	TRBJ2-3	.	TGTGCCAGCCAGTGGGACTACCACACAGATACGCAGTATTTT	CASQWDYHTDTQYF
TRBV9	TRBD2	TRBJ2-2	.	TGTGCCAGCAGCCTAGGGGGACTAGCGGCTACCGGGGAGCTGTTTTTT	CASSLGGLAATGELFF
TRBV10-1	TRBD1	TRBJ1-2	few	TGCGCCAGCAGCCGCGGGACAGGAAAGTTAGTGTACTACACCTTC	CASSRGTGKLVYYTF
TRBV6-6	TRBD1	TRBJ2-7	few	TGTGCCAGCAGTTACTCGGGACAGTCCTACGAGCAGTACTTC	CASSYSGQSYEQYF
TRBV27	TRBD1	TRBJ1-2	once	TGTGCCAGCAGTTTTTCCGCAGGGGGCTATGGCTACACCTTC	CASSFSAGGYGYTF
TRBV10-3	.	TRBJ1-1	.	TGTGCCATCAGTGAGTTTGGGACAACGGGGGGTGAAGCTTTCTTT	CAISEFGTTGGEAFF
TRBV5-5	TRBD1	TRBJ1-2	.	TGTGCCAGCAGCTACTCAGGGGGAGGTGGCTACACCTTC	CASSYSGGGGYTF
TRBV7-3	TRBD1	TRBJ2-2	.	TGTGCCAGCAGCTCGACAGGGGCCACCGGGGAGCTGTTTTTT	CASSSTGATGELFF
TRBV7-9	.	TRBJ1-5	.	TGTGCCAGCAGCACGAGTGCAGGGTACCAGCCCCAGCATTTT	CASSTSAGYQPQHF
TRBV4-3	TRBD2	TRBJ2-5	.	TGCGCCAGCAGCCAGGTAGCGGGGGGCCCGCGGGAGACCCAGTACTTC	CASSQVAGGPRETQYF
TRBV6-5	.	TRBJ2-5	.	TGTGCCAGCAGTACTACAGGGAGGGAGACCCAGTACTTC	CASSTTGRETQYF
TRBV27	.	TRBJ2-7	.	TGTGCCAGCGGGGACGGCTACGAGCAGTACTTC	CASGDGYEQYF
TRBV5-4	.	TRBJ2-7	few	TGTGCCAGCAGCTTATCTGGGATCGAGCAGTACTTC	CASSLSGIEQYF
TRBV7-8	.	TRBJ2-3	once	TGTGCCAGCAGCTTAAACCCTGAAAAGGCAGATACGCAGTATTTT	CASSLNPEKADTQYF
TRBV6-6	.	TRBJ1-5	.	TGTGCCAGCAGCAACAGGGACTATAGCAATCAGCCCCAGCATTTT	CASSNRDYSNQPQHF
TRBV10-2	TRBD2	TRBJ2-2	.	TGCGCCAGCACAGCGGGGGCCGGGGAGCTGTTTTTT	CASTAGAGELFF
TRBV27	.	TRBJ2-1	.	TGTGCCAGCAGCTCCTCTCCCAATGAGCAGTTCTTC	CASSSSPNEQFF
TRBV6-4	.	TRBJ2-7	.	TGTGCCAGCAGTGGCTACGAGCAGTACTTC	CASSGYEQYF
TRBV4-1	.	TRBJ2-7	few	TGCGCCAGCAGCCAATTCGGACCGGGGAACGAGCAGTACTTC	CASSQFGPGNEQYF
TRBV5-6	.	TRBJ2-7	.	TGTGCCAGCAGCTTCCGGGACCCTCAGCACGAGCAGTACTTC	CASSFRDPQHEQYF
TRBV4-2	TRBD2	TRBJ2-1	.	TGTGCCAGCAGCCACGGGTTCAGCGGGGGGACCTTGGAGAATGAGCAGTTCTTC	CASSHGFSGGTLENEQFF
TRBV7-9	TRBD1	TRBJ2-5	.	TGTGCCAGCAGTAAGGGGGCAGGGAAAGAGACCCAGTACTTC	CASSKGAGKETQYF
TRBV2	.	TRBJ1-5	.	TGTGCCAGCGTGCCGAGCCTGGGGTTTAGCAATCAGCCCCAGCATTTT	CASVPSLGFSNQPQHF
TRBV5-1	.	TRBJ2-3	.	TGCGCCAGCAGCTTGGGACAGGCCCCAAGGGCAGATACGCAGTATTTT	CASSLGQAPRADTQYF
TRBV30	TRBD1	TRBJ1-3	few	TGTGCCTACTCCCGGGACAGGGCTGGAAACACCATATATTTT	CAYSRDRAGNTIYF
TRBV7-6	TRBD1	TRBJ2-7	.	TGTGCCAGCAGCTACGACAGGGGGAGCTCCTACGAGCAGTACTTC	CASSYDRGSSYEQYF
TRBV4-3	.	TRBJ2-7	.	TGCGCCAGCAGTCGGGGCTTCTCGAACGAGCAGTACTTC	CASSRGFSNEQYF
TRBV11-1	.	TRBJ2-5	few	TGTGCCAGCCGACAGGGAGGATCGGAGACCCAGTACTTC	CASRQGGSETQYF
TRBV11-1	.	TRBJ2-5	.	TGTGCCAGCAGCTTACCCTGGAAAGAGACCCAGTACTTC	CASSLPWKETQYF
TRBV4-3	.	TRBJ2-7	.	TGCGCCAGCAGCCAAGTGGGTGACTCCTACGAGCAGTACTTC	CASSQVGDSYEQYF